These 5 T cell receptor beta chains came from one sample sequenced in a study of T cell responses to AZD1222 COVID-19 vaccine. Only in-frame clones appear in the TCRdb table, and some are missing; sequencing was by immunoSEQ multiplex PCR. The sample lists about 140,000 clones, around nine tenths occurring once. The sample here was peripheral blood, taken on day 0 of AZD1222 vaccination. All receptors derive from an adult in good health.

The chain uses TRBV28 and TRBJ1-2; D unclear. Per germline, CDR1 MDHEN and CDR2 SYDVKM. Trimming took 7 bases from V and 0 from J, leaving 9 bases between them. The CDR3 covers 13 residues. Here the CDR3 DNA reads TGTGCCAGCAAACAGAGACCTAACTATGGCTACACCTTC. Amino acids: CASKQRPNYGYTF.

This chain connects TRBV24-1 to TRBJ1-3; 11 nucleotides agree with TRBD1. From germline, CDR1 is KGHDR and CDR2 SFDVKD. J was trimmed by 2 bases and V by 4 bases; bases with no gene match: 15. The CDR3 is made up of 20 amino acids. In nucleotides, the CDR3 is TGTGCCACCAGTGACCCCCCCGGGACAGGGGGTGCTGGTCCTGGAAACACCATATATTTT. Translation: CATSDPPGTGGAGPGNTIYF.

This chain links TRBV19 with TRBJ1-1; D is ambiguous. CDR1 is LNHDA and CDR2 is SQIVND in the germline V gene (reference sequence). Trimming removed 5 bases at V and 1 base at J, with 8 bases between. The CDR3 has 13 amino acids. CDR3 in amino acids: CASSGDSNTEAFF. For the CDR3, the DNA is TGTGCCAGTAGTGGGGATTCGAACACTGAAGCTTTCTTT.

The rearrangement uses TRBV29-1 and TRBJ1-2; tentatively, D is TRBD1 (6 bases). Trimming left V 7 bases short and J 2 bases short, with 14 bases between. This CDR3 spans 13 amino acids. Per germline, CDR1 SQVTM and CDR2 ANQGSEA. The CDR3 here is CSASGEVNYGYTF. Written as DNA, the CDR3 is TGCAGCGCCTCAGGGGAGGTAAACTATGGCTACACCTTC.

This chain uses TRBV7-8 with TRBJ1-5; 7 nucleotides align to TRBD1. The CDR3 spans 13 residues. V was clipped by 6 bases and J by 7 bases; unmatched bases: 6. Per germline, CDR1 SGHVS and CDR2 FQNEAQ. In DNA, the CDR3 is TGTGCCAGCAGTCTTGACAGGGAACAGCCCCAGCATTTT. This encodes CASSLDREQPQHF.